The clone carrying this TCR beta chain came up once. Antigen specificity is unknown. The record originates from a study of post-analysis software for immune sequencing data. At the level of the study: The courses of disease that were included comprised relapsing-remitting, secondary progressive and progressive-relapsing multiple sclerosis.

TCR beta cDNA libraries had unique molecular identifiers. Out of about 0.9 to 10 million T cells, 470,000 or so cDNA molecules were generated. In TCRdb, the PCR reads were re-called with MiXCR into one record per CDR3 protein. This table holds 800,000 to 950,000 distinct CDR3 sequences, around 53% found once. The V segment lost 5 bases and the J segment 5 bases; nucleotides outside the gene matches: 8. Per germline, CDR1 SQVTM and CDR2 ANQGSEA. CDR3 size: 14 residues. Whole-study findings and limits: Controls had significantly higher normalized Chao1 diversity than multiple sclerosis patients. Pronounced co-clustering by F measure was evident among identically batched samples. In patients, five TRBV segments were more frequent than in controls, with TRBV5-6, TRBV5-1 and TRBV20-1 among them.

The chain is built from TRBV29-1 and TRBJ2-3; 9 bases map to TRBD2. The clonotype was recovered from a girl aged 5 to 17 with multiple sclerosis. Source material: blood. CDR3 amino acids: CSVWVSGSVDTQYF. CDR3 coding DNA: TGCAGCGTTTGGGTTAGCGGGAGTGTAGATACGCAGTATTTT.